Below are 27 T cell receptor beta chains sequenced from a single sample in a study of radiation and T cells in renal cell carcinoma. Data came from immunoSEQ multiplex PCR; TCRdb stores just in-frame clones and leaves some out. The sample comprises 19,000 or so clones, roughly 62% of which are singletons, and around 12% rests with the top ten. Treatment specified: 15 Gy SBRT to primary tumor, nephrectomy 4 weeks later. The material was tumor tissue, obtained from a patient whose treatment included radiotherapy and nephrectomy. The source is a woman between 65 and 79 years old with renal cell carcinoma.

The V and J genes are TRBV7-6 and TRBJ1-3, with TRBD1 matching 9 bases. Germline trimming cut 4 bases from V and 0 bases from J; bases unmatched to any gene: 7. Germline assignment: CDR1 SGHVS and CDR2 FNYEAQ. The CDR3 is 17 residues long. The CDR3 nucleotides read TGTGCCAGCAGCTCCTCGACAGGGGGGATCTCTGGAAACACCATATATTTT. It encodes CASSSSTGGISGNTIYF.

This chain connects TRBV5-4 to TRBJ1-5; 11 positions match TRBD1. Losses at the gene ends were 2 bases for V and 7 bases for J; bases not matched to a gene: 8. Germline loops: CDR1 SGHNT, CDR2 YYREEE (reference sequence). The CDR3 spans 16 residues. In DNA, the CDR3 is TGTGCCAGCAGCTTTAAACAGGACAGGGGGCTGCAGCCCCAGCATTTT. Residues: CASSFKQDRGLQPQHF.

With respect to this clone: This may arise from a read error, as a much more abundant clone is one base away. The chain links TRBV11-3 to TRBJ1-2; weak D call: TRBD1 (6 bases). CDR1 and CDR2 (germline): SGHNT, YENEEA. The CDR3 totals 15 residues. The ends were cut back, 4 bases at V and 1 base at J, with 13 bases in the middle. The CDR3 spells CASSSRGSINYGYTF. Here the CDR3 DNA reads TGTGCCAGCAGCTCAAGGGGGTCCATTAACTATGGCTACACCTTC.

The V call is TRBV6-4, the J call TRBJ2-1; perhaps TRBD1 as D (6 bases). The CDR3 length is 15 residues. The V end lost 5 bases, the J end lost 0 bases, and 11 bases lay between the germline ends. Germline values: CDR1 MRHNA, CDR2 SNTAGT. The chain's CDR3 is CASSRQESSYNEQFF. The DNA of the CDR3 is TGTGCCAGCAGTCGACAGGAGAGCTCCTACAATGAGCAGTTCTTC.

The chain couples TRBV6-5 to TRBJ1-1, with a tentative D call TRBD1 (6 bases). There are 14 residues in the CDR3. The V gene lost 10 bases and the J gene lost 1 base, with 16 bases spanning the gap. Germline V gene sequence: CDR1 MNHEY, CDR2 SVGAGI. This chain's CDR3 is CATRPGGQNTEAFF. CDR3 nucleotides: TGTGCCACCCGACCCGGGGGACAGAACACTGAAGCTTTCTTT.

J is TRBJ2-5 and V is TRBV6-5, with D possibly TRBD1 on 5 matching bases. The CDR3 covers 13 residues. Trimming left V 5 bases short and J 2 bases short, with 9 bases between. The germline V gene encodes CDR1 MNHEY and CDR2 SVGAGI. CDR3 bases: TGTGCCAGCAGTCAGGGTCGTCAAGAGACCCAGTACTTC. Its translation: CASSQGRQETQYF.

The chain employs TRBV6-5 and TRBJ1-2; 7 bases align to TRBD1. Germline CDR1 reads MNHEY; CDR2 reads SVGAGI. CDR3 length: 14 amino acids. Losses at the gene ends were 4 bases for V and 3 bases for J; bases not matched to a gene: 5. CDR3 amino acids: CASSLADRDYGYTF. In nucleotides, the CDR3 is TGTGCCAGCAGTTTAGCTGACAGGGACTATGGCTACACCTTC.

V usage is TRBV10-2 and J usage is TRBJ2-5; TRBD2 matches at 9 bases. V lost 2 bases, J lost 4 bases, and 5 bases stayed unmatched. Germline V gene sequence: CDR1 WSHSY, CDR2 SAAADI. The CDR3 loop spans 15 amino acids. The CDR3 bases are TGCGCCAGCAGTGAGGGAGCGGGGGGAGGAGAGACCCAGTACTTC. Its translation is CASSEGAGGGETQYF.

The chain employs TRBV5-1 and TRBJ2-5; tentative D call: TRBD2 (6 bases). CDR1 SGHRS and CDR2 YFSETQ come from the germline V gene. CDR3 size: 16 residues. The V end was cut by 0 bases, the J end by 1 base, with 13 bases between. The CDR3, as DNA: TGCGCCAGCAGCTTGGTGGGTGGCGGGGCCCAAGAGACCCAGTACTTC. It translates to CASSLVGGGAQETQYF.

The genes are TRBV4-2 and TRBJ2-3; the D gene could be TRBD1 or TRBD2 (5 bases each). Germline CDR1 LGHNA, CDR2 YNFKEQ. Trimming cost V 0 bases and J 2 bases, with 9 bases left between them. CDR3 length: 15 residues. For the CDR3, the DNA is TGTGCCAGCAGCCAAGATAGAGGGGACACAGATACGCAGTATTTT. It encodes CASSQDRGDTDTQYF.

The chain carries TRBV6-1 and TRBJ2-3; 11 positions match TRBD2. The J segment lost 4 bases and the V segment lost 9 bases, leaving 6 bases of the junction unmatched. Germline CDR1 reads MNHNS; CDR2 reads SASEGT. This CDR3 is 14 amino acids long. CDR3 residues: CASLLAGVADTQYF. The CDR3 coding sequence is TGTGCCAGTTTACTAGCGGGGGTGGCAGATACGCAGTATTTT.

This clone was detected only a few times. It is unclear where the CDR3 begins or ends on the DNA, so no DNA is shown, and the CDR3 is as TCRdb lists it. The chain couples TRBV7-2 to TRBJ2-1; the DNA was not used to check the table's D call, TRBD2. The CDR3 contains 16 residues when both ends are counted. CDR1 is SGHTA and CDR2 is FQGNSA in the germline V gene. CDR3 region: CASSLGAGGHFGEQFF.

The rearrangement uses TRBV9 and TRBJ1-2, with TRBD1 as a possible D gene (5 bases). Trimming removed 1 base from V and 3 bases from J, with 7 bases in between. This CDR3 contains 13 residues. The germline CDR1 and CDR2 sequences are SGDLS and YYNGEE. CDR3 sequence (DNA): TGTGCCAGCAGCGTAACGGGGGACTATGGCTACACCTTC. Translation gives CASSVTGDYGYTF.

This clone appeared a few times. The chain combines TRBV16 with TRBJ2-2, with D hard to call. The germline V gene has CDR1 KGHSY and CDR2 FQNENV. The length of the CDR3 is 14 residues. Trimming cost V 0 bases and J 4 bases, with 6 bases left between them. CDR3 amino acids: CASSQSWTTGELFF. The CDR3, as DNA: TGTGCCAGCAGCCAATCATGGACCACCGGGGAGCTGTTTTTT. The variable domain in full, with the rest retrieved from reference TRBV16 and TRBJ2-2, is GEEVAQTPKHLVRGEGQKAKLYCAPIKGHSYVFWYQQVLKNEFKFLISFQNENVFDETGMPKERFSAKCLPNSPCSLEIQATKLEDSAVYFCASSQSWTTGELFFGEGSRLTVL.

The CDR3 spells CASGTSGGAHNEQFF. CDR3 nucleotide sequence: TGTGCCAGCGGTACTAGCGGGGGGGCCCACAATGAGCAGTTCTTC. The chain employs TRBV6-4 and TRBJ2-1; 13 bases align to TRBD2. Looked up from germline, CDR1 is MRHNA and CDR2 is SNTAGT. V shed 8 bases, J shed 5 bases, and the junction held 6 bases outside the gene matches. There are 15 residues in the CDR3.

The J gene is TRBJ1-3, the V gene TRBV18; D not certain. CDR3 length: 14 residues. The V gene lost 2 bases and the J gene lost 0 bases, with 5 bases spanning the gap. In germline, CDR1 is KGHSH, CDR2 LQKENI. This CDR3 reads CASSPADSGNTIYF. For the CDR3, the DNA is TGTGCCAGCTCACCAGCAGACTCTGGAAACACCATATATTTT.

V usage is TRBV2 and J usage is TRBJ2-3; 14 bases are shared with TRBD2. The germline V gene encodes CDR1 SNHLY and CDR2 FYNNEI. The CDR3 is made up of 16 amino acids. V lost 5 bases and J lost 4; bases outside the gene matches: 5. CDR3 loop: CASSRTSGGSSDTQYF. In nucleotides, the CDR3 is TGTGCCAGCAGTAGGACTAGCGGGGGGTCTTCAGATACGCAGTATTTT.

The chain couples TRBV28 to TRBJ2-7; D may match TRBD1 or TRBD2 (6 bases each). This CDR3 spans 14 amino acids. The V end was cut by 10 bases, the J end by 1 base, with 17 bases between. The germline V gene encodes CDR1 MDHEN and CDR2 SYDVKM. CDR3 region: CATLGGWASYEQYF. CDR3 DNA: TGTGCCACCCTAGGGGGGTGGGCGTCCTACGAGCAGTACTTC.

V usage is TRBV28 and J usage is TRBJ2-1, with D possibly being TRBD1 (5 bases). Germline V gives CDR1 MDHEN, CDR2 SYDVKM. V gave up 5 bases and J gave up 7 bases, with 6 bases separating them. The CDR3 sequence is 11 residues long. CDR3 loop: CASSPGNEQFF. In nucleotides, the CDR3 is TGTGCCAGCAGTCCAGGGAATGAGCAGTTCTTC.

The chain uses TRBV30 and TRBJ2-2; perhaps TRBD2 as D (6 bases). V was pared by 0 bases and J by 5 bases, with 13 bases between. Germline V gene data show CDR1 as GTSNPN and CDR2 as SVGIG (reference sequence). This CDR3 region has 15 residues. The CDR3 DNA sequence: TGTGCCTGGAGTGTAGGAGGGGCGAGGACCGGGGAGCTGTTTTTT. It is translated as CAWSVGGARTGELFF.

The rearrangement uses TRBV5-1 and TRBJ2-3; 9 bases line up with TRBD1. Germline CDR1 reads SGHRS; CDR2 reads YFSETQ. The CDR3 contains 15 residues. The junction had 5 bases not matched to a gene; V was cut back by 3 bases and J by 3 bases. The chain's CDR3 is CASSWDRASTDTQYF. The CDR3 nucleotides are TGCGCCAGCAGCTGGGACAGGGCGAGTACAGATACGCAGTATTTT. The full variable domain, its missing parts supplied by reference TRBV5-1 and TRBJ2-3, is KAGVTQTPRYLIKTRGQQVTLSCSPISGHRSVSWYQQTPGQGLQFLFEYFSETQRNKGNFPGRFSGRQFSNSRSEMNVSTLELGDSALYLCASSWDRASTDTQYFGPGTRLTVL.

Here the CDR3 DNA reads TGTGCCAGCACCCCCGGGAGGGGCGGCACCGGGGAGCTGTTTTTT. It specifies CASTPGRGGTGELFF. The V call is TRBV6-5, the J call TRBJ2-2, with TRBD2 identical over 8 bases. The CDR3 has 15 residues. CDR1 is MNHEY and CDR2 is SVGAGI in the germline V gene. Unmatched junction bases numbered 8, after V lost 7 bases and J lost 4 bases.

This clone was seen a handful of times. The V and J genes are TRBV7-6 and TRBJ2-7; D is perhaps TRBD2 (6 bases). Trimming took 0 bases from V and 2 from J, leaving 11 bases between them. Per germline, CDR1 SGHVS and CDR2 FNYEAQ. There are 15 residues in the CDR3. CDR3 DNA sequence: TGTGCCAGCAGCTTAGCCCCCGGGAGCACCTACGAGCAGTACTTC. It is translated as CASSLAPGSTYEQYF.

The chain joins TRBV7-9 to TRBJ2-5, with no clear D. Germline CDR1 SEHNR, CDR2 FQNEAQ (reference sequence). V dropped 5 bases and J dropped 4 bases, with 5 bases sitting between them. This CDR3 region has 11 residues. In nucleotides, the CDR3 is TGTGCCAGCAGCAAAGGAGAGACCCAGTACTTC. It translates to CASSKGETQYF. The full variable domain, in which reference TRBV7-9 and TRBJ2-5 provide the parts outside the CDR3, is DTGVSQNPRHKITKRGQNVTFRCDPISEHNRLYWYRQTLGQGPEFLTYFQNEAQLEKSRLLSDRFSAERPKGSFSTLEIQRTEQGDSAMYLCASSKGETQYFGPGTRLLVL.

The V gene is TRBV7-8, the J gene TRBJ2-7; TRBD2 matches at 7 bases. Germline V gene data show CDR1 as SGHVS and CDR2 as FQNEAQ. The CDR3 is 15 residues long. Unmatched junction bases numbered 14, after V lost 5 bases and J lost 7 bases. The CDR3 coding sequence is TGTGCCAGCAGCATACCGGGACGGAGGGAGGGGGAGCAGTACTTC. Its protein product is CASSIPGRREGEQYF.

The DNA for the CDR3 is TGCGCCAGCAGCCAGGTACAGGGGCGAGCGGAGACCCAGTACTTC. Its translation is CASSQVQGRAETQYF. The genes are TRBV4-3 and TRBJ2-5; 7 nucleotides line up with TRBD1. V lost 3 bases and J lost 5; bases outside the gene matches: 9. CDR1 and CDR2 from the germline V gene are LGHNA and YSLEER. This CDR3 comprises 15 residues.

The chain has TRBV13 and TRBJ2-7; D is possibly TRBD2 (5 bases). Germline loops: CDR1 PRHDT, CDR2 FYEKMQ (reference sequence). The CDR3 length is 16 residues. With 5 bases removed from V and 0 bases from J, the gap between germline ends came to 17 bases. CDR3 DNA: TGTGCCAGCAGCCGGGGAAGGGTCGATCCCTCCTACGAGCAGTACTTC. Translating gives CASSRGRVDPSYEQYF.